These T cell receptor beta chains were read from a single sample in a study of T-cell memory formation after mild COVID-19. One entry per CDR3 protein, called by TCRdb with MiXCR from the 5' RACE reads. Seen here are 300,000 to 400,000 distinct CDR3 sequences, around 15% observed once, and the top ten hold 22%. Sequenced: PBMCs or a T cell subset sorted from them (not recorded which). These receptor sequences come from a man aged 18 to 35 who had mild COVID-19 (a few samples of this study predate the infection). Cell type and time point are not known. Each CDR3 is given with its conserved first and last residue. D genes are given only for firm matches. Not all rows give a size; the values are once, few, many and, for expanded clones, a class.

CDR3	DNA	length	D	V	size	J
CSARGDSMSLYGYTF	TGCAGTGCTAGGGGGGACAGTATGAGTCTCTATGGCTACACCTTC	15	TRBD1	TRBV20-1	.	TRBJ1-2
CASSQAQTGGYGYTF	TGTGCCAGCAGCCAAGCCCAGACAGGGGGCTATGGCTACACCTTC	15	TRBD1	TRBV3-1	.	TRBJ1-2
CASRRTQEARGYTF	TGTGCCAGCCGAAGGACACAGGAGGCCCGCGGCTACACCTTC	14	.	TRBV18	.	TRBJ1-2
CASRPAGGHGYTF	TGTGCCAGCAGACCCGCGGGGGGACATGGCTACACCTTC	13	.	TRBV6-2/TRBV6-3	few	TRBJ1-2
CASSYYRGWRFYGYTF	TGTGCCAGCAGTTACTATAGAGGGTGGAGATTCTATGGCTACACCTTC	16	.	TRBV6-5	few	TRBJ1-2
CASSPDPPGTQYF	TGTGCCAGCAGCCCCGACCCTCCCGGTACGCAGTATTTT	13	.	TRBV12-3/TRBV12-4	many	TRBJ2-3
CASSYSPIDRVSGYTF	TGTGCCAGCAGTTACTCCCCCATCGACAGGGTTTCTGGCTACACCTTC	16	TRBD1	TRBV6-2/TRBV6-3	many	TRBJ1-2
CATSSISGANVLTF	TGTGCCACCAGCAGTATATCTGGGGCCAACGTCCTGACTTTC	14	.	TRBV15	few	TRBJ2-6
CASSRTSLHFSGNTIYF	TGTGCCAGCAGCCGGACTTCTTTACACTTCTCTGGAAACACCATATATTTT	17	.	TRBV14	few	TRBJ1-3
CASSFGQIGGTGYTF	TGTGCCAGCAGTTTCGGGCAGATCGGGGGGACGGGCTACACCTTC	15	.	TRBV12-3/TRBV12-4	few	TRBJ1-2